This T cell receptor (beta chain) was observed in a study of blood T cell repertoires in COVID-19. Study details: Samples taken during acute and convalescent COVID-19 were collected in the United States, Italy and Spain. PBMCs, B-cell-depleted T cells, or T cells were the source of the cDNA or gDNA that made up the material.

Clones were sequenced by immunoSEQ multiplex PCR, and TCRdb holds only the in-frame ones, with some missing. This sample yields approximately 270,000 clones, of which under 95% are seen a single time; around 2.8% belongs to the top ten. Participant ages covered roughly 18 to 89 years across 20 to 25 US areas. Those designated as exposed participants met a COVID-19 case within 2 weeks before study entry. The CDR3 loop spans 15 amino acids. Germline values: CDR1 MNHEY, CDR2 SVGAGI. V lost 4 bases and J lost 1, with 13 bases in between. The sequencing input was PBMCs or T cells enriched from blood (not recorded which). This chain connects TRBV6-5 to TRBJ1-1, with D maybe TRBD1 (6 bases). The sequence came from a man between 35 and 55 years old who had been exposed to COVID-19. Here the CDR3 DNA reads TGTGCCAGCAGTTTCTATCGGACAGCGAACACTGAAGCTTTCTTT. Translated: CASSFYRTANTEAFF.